This passage covers 14 T cell receptor beta chains from one sample sequenced in a study of cytomegalovirus exposure and HLA in healthy donors. Primers for the PCR totalled 60 Vbeta and 13 Jbeta. Here immunoSEQ multiplex PCR was the method, and the copy in TCRdb shows in-frame clones only, minus some. The data hold about 98,000 clones, with around four fifths observed a single time. Sample: PBMCs. Every receptor here comes from a man in his forties in good health and CMV-seronegative.

This clone was detected only once. The chain couples TRBV6-1 to TRBJ2-7; 8 bases are a match to TRBD1. The J segment lost 0 bases and the V segment lost 4 bases, leaving 8 bases of the junction unmatched. Germline V gene data show CDR1 as MNHNS and CDR2 as SASEGT. This CDR3 is 16 amino acids long. The CDR3 region is CASSGPTGEGSYEQYF. In DNA, the CDR3 is TGTGCCAGCAGTGGCCCGACAGGGGAAGGCTCCTACGAGCAGTACTTC.

The V call is TRBV6-5, the J call TRBJ1-2; D is ambiguous. Trimming left V 5 bases short and J 8 bases short, with 15 bases between. This CDR3 spans 13 amino acids. Germline CDR1 and CDR2: MNHEY and SVGAGI. The CDR3 reads CASSGPATRGYTF. In DNA form, the CDR3 reads TGTGCCAGCAGTGGGCCAGCTACTCGGGGCTACACCTTC.

The chain carries TRBV5-1 and TRBJ1-2; 9 bases match TRBD1. J gave up 3 bases and V 4 bases, and 4 bases lay outside the gene matches. Germline CDR1 and CDR2: SGHRS and YFSETQ. The CDR3 runs 14 residues. As DNA, the CDR3 is TGCGCCAGCAGCCACCGGACAGGGGACTATGGCTACACCTTC. Amino acid sequence: CASSHRTGDYGYTF.

The CDR3 region is CASSFLPPGQGASGELFF. The CDR3 DNA follows: TGTGCCAGCAGCTTCCTTCCACCGGGACAGGGGGCATCGGGGGAGCTGTTTTTT. The chain joins TRBV27 to TRBJ2-2; 12 nucleotides agree with TRBD1. Trimming at V came to 6 bases and at J to 8 bases, leaving 16 bases not matched to a gene. CDR3 length equals 18 residues. In germline, CDR1 is MNHEY, CDR2 SMNVEV (reference sequence).

The chain is built from TRBV5-1 and TRBJ1-4; 9 bases map to TRBD1. V shed 3 bases and J 3 bases; nucleotides not matched to a gene: 3. CDR3 length equals 15 residues. CDR1 is SGHRS and CDR2 is YFSETQ in the germline V gene. The CDR3 coding sequence is TGCGCCAGCAGCTCGGGACAGGGACCTAATGAAAAACTGTTTTTT. Amino acids: CASSSGQGPNEKLFF.

About this clone itself: One end of the junction does not line up with germline, which may come from a read error. The sample has other DNA sequences that encode this CDR3 too. The chain carries TRBV5-1 and TRBJ1-1, with D unresolved. CDR1 is SGHRS, CDR2 YFSETQ, per germline. CDR3 length: 15 amino acids. The chain's CDR3 is CASSLDILMNTEAFF. The DNA of the CDR3 is TGCGCTAGCAGCTTGGATATACTTATGAACACTGAAGCTTTCTTT.

The chain uses TRBV5-4 and TRBJ2-5, with 8 bases matching TRBD2. The DNA end lines up better with TRBJ2-7; the J call may be wrong. CDR1 is SGHNT and CDR2 is YYREEE in the germline V gene (reference sequence). The CDR3 loop spans 13 amino acids. The CDR3 nucleotides read TGTGCCAGCAGCTTCCAGCGGGGGATCGAGCAGTACTTC. Translating gives CASSFQRGIEQYF.

V and J are TRBV30 and TRBJ1-3; D gene unclear. Germline CDR1 reads GTSNPN; CDR2 reads SVGIG (reference sequence). The CDR3 covers 14 residues. The ends were cut back, 0 bases at V and 3 bases at J, with 9 bases in the middle. CDR3 residues: CAWSVMRVGNTIYF. Here the CDR3 DNA reads TGTGCCTGGAGTGTAATGAGGGTTGGAAACACCATATATTTT.

This clone was seen once. V is TRBV9 and J is TRBJ1-1; TRBD1 matches 7 bases. Germline-derived CDR1 and CDR2 are SGDLS and YYNGEE. The CDR3 sequence is 13 residues long. With V trimmed by 0 bases and J by 7 bases, 3 bases remained unmatched. CDR3 sequence (DNA): TGTGCCAGCAGCGTAGAGGGGGCCAATGAAGCTTTCTTT. It is translated as CASSVEGANEAFF.

J is TRBJ1-2 and V is TRBV4-3; D might be TRBD1 (6 bases). Germline-derived CDR1 and CDR2 are LGHNA and YSLEER. This CDR3 has 15 amino acids. V was pared by 0 bases and J by 8 bases, with 16 bases between. This chain's CDR3 is CASSQDLNRAGGYTF. DNA of the CDR3: TGCGCCAGCAGCCAAGATCTAAACAGGGCTGGAGGCTACACCTTC.

This chain joins TRBV5-4 and TRBJ1-1, with D uncertain. Looked up from germline, CDR1 is SGHNT and CDR2 is YYREEE (reference sequence). The CDR3 totals 12 residues. Between the trimmed V and J ends, which lost 5 bases and 5 bases, there was a span of 10 bases. The CDR3 here is CASRFPETEAFF. CDR3 DNA: TGTGCCAGCAGATTCCCCGAGACTGAAGCTTTCTTT.

The chain joins TRBV18 to TRBJ2-7; 7 nucleotides match TRBD1. CDR1 KGHSH and CDR2 LQKENI come from the germline V gene. The CDR3 length is 15 residues. V dropped 1 base and J dropped 3; count of bases not matched to a gene: 6. The CDR3 nucleotides read TGTGCCAGCTCACCACAAGGACAGGCCCTCTACGAGCAGTACTTC. The encoded protein is CASSPQGQALYEQYF.

The rearrangement uses TRBV10-3 and TRBJ2-7; 10 nucleotides line up with TRBD1. The ends lost 10 bases at V and 5 bases at J; junction bases unmatched: 11. The CDR3 extends over 14 amino acids. The V gene's germline CDR1 is ENHRY and CDR2 SYGVKD. DNA for the CDR3: TGTGCCACCGGGGACAGGGGTTTTGCGAACGAGCAGTACTTC. It specifies CATGDRGFANEQYF.

In its sample, this clone was seen once. The chain joins TRBV10-3 to TRBJ2-5, with TRBD2 matching over 7 bases. Germline V CDR1 and CDR2: ENHRY, SYGVKD. The V segment lost 2 bases and the J segment 0 bases; nucleotides outside the gene matches: 0. The CDR3 has 14 residues. The CDR3 sequence is CAISERGDQETQYF. CDR3 bases: TGTGCCATCAGTGAGCGGGGGGACCAAGAGACCCAGTACTTC.